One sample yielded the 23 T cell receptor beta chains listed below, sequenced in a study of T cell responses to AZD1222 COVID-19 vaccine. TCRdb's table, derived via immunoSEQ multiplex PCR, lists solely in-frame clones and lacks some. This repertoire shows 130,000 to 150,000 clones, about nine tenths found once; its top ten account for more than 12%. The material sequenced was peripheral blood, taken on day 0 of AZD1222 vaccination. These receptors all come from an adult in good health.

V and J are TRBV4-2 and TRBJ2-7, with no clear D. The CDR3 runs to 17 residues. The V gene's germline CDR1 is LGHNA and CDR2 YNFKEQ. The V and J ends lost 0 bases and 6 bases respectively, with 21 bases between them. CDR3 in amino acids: CASSQDLPPGIRREQYF. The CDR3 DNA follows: TGTGCCAGCAGCCAAGATCTTCCCCCTGGGATTCGGCGCGAGCAGTACTTC.

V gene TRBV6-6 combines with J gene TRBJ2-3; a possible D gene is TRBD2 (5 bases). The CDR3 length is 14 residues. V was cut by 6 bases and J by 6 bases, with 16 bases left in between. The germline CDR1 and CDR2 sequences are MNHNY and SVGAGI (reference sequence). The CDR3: CASSRDYAHDTQYF. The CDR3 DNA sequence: TGTGCCAGCAGCCGTGACTACGCCCATGATACGCAGTATTTT.

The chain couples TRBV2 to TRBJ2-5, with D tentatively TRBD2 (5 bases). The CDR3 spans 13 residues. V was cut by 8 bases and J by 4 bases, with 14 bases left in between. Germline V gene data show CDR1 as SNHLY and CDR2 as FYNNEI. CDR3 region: CASQRSLAETQYF. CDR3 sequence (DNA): TGTGCCAGCCAACGGAGTCTAGCAGAGACCCAGTACTTC.

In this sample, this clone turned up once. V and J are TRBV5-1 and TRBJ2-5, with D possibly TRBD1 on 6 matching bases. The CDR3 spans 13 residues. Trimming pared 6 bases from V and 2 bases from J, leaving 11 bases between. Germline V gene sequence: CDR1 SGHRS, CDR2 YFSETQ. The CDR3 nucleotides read TGCGCCAGCACCAGGGGACCGCAAGAGACCCAGTACTTC. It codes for CASTRGPQETQYF.

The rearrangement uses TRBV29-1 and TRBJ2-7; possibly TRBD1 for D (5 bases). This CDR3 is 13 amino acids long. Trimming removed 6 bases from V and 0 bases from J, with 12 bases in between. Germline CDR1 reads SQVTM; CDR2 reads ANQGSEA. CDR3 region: CSVQVSPSYEQYF. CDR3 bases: TGCAGCGTACAGGTCTCCCCCTCCTACGAGCAGTACTTC.

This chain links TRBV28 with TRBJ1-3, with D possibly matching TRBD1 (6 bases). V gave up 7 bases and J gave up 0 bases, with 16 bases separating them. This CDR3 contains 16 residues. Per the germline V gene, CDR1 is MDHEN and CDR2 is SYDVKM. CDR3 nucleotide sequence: TGTGCCAGCAAAATACATTCAGGGGCCTCTGGAAACACCATATATTTT. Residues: CASKIHSGASGNTIYF.

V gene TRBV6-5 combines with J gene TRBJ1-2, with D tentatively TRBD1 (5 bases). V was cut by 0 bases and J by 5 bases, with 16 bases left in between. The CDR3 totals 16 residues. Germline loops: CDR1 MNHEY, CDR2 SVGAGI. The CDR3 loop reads CASSYSFNRGGYGYTF. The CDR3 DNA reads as TGTGCCAGCAGTTACTCTTTCAATAGGGGAGGGTATGGCTACACCTTC.

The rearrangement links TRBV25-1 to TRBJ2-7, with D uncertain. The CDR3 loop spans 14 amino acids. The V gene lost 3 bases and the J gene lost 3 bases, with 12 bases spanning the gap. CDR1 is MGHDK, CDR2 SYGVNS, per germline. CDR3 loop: CASSDRSGGYEQYF. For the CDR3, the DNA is TGTGCCAGCAGTGATAGATCTGGCGGCTACGAGCAGTACTTC.

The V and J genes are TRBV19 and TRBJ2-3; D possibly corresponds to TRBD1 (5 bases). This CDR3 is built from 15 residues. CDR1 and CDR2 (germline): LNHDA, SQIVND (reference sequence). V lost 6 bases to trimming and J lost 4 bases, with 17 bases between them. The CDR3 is CASSPRTRIPDTQYF. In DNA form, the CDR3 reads TGTGCCAGTAGCCCCCGGACAAGGATTCCAGATACGCAGTATTTT.

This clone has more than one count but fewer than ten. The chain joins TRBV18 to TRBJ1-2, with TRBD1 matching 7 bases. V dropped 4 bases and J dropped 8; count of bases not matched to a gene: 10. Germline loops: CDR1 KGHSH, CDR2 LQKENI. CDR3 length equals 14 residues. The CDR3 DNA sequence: TGTGCCAGCTCACAAACAGGGGAAAGGGGCGGCTACACCTTC. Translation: CASSQTGERGGYTF.

CDR3 DNA sequence: TGTGCCAGCAGATCCGGGTTGAGCTCCTACGAGCAGTACTTC. Translation gives CASRSGLSSYEQYF. The chain carries TRBV2 and TRBJ2-7; no clear D. CDR3 length: 14 residues. In germline, CDR1 is SNHLY, CDR2 FYNNEI. Trimming stripped 6 bases from V and 0 bases from J, with 12 bases between.

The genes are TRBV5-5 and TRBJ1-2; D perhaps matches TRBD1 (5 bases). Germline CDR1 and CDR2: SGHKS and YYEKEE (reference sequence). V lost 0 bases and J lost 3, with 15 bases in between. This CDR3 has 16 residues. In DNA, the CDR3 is TGTGCCAGCAGCTTGGCCTTTACCTCGGGGGACTATGGCTACACCTTC. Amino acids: CASSLAFTSGDYGYTF.

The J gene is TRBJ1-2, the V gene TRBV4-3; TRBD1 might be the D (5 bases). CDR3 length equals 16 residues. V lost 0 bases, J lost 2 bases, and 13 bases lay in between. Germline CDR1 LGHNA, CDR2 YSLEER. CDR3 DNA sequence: TGCGCCAGCAGCCAAGATGTGGGGCAGGGCAACTATGGCTACACCTTC. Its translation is CASSQDVGQGNYGYTF.

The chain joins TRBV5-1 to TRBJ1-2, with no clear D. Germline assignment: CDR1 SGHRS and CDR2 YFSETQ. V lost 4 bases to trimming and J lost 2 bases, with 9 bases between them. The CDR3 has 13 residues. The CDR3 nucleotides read TGCGCCAGCAGCCTTACAACAAACTATGGCTACACCTTC. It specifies CASSLTTNYGYTF.

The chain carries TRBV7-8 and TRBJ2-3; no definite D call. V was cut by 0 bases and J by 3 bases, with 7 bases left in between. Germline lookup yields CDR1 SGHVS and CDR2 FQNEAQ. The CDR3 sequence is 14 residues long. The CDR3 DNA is TGTGCCAGCAGCTTAGCGGAGATAACAGATACGCAGTATTTT. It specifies CASSLAEITDTQYF.

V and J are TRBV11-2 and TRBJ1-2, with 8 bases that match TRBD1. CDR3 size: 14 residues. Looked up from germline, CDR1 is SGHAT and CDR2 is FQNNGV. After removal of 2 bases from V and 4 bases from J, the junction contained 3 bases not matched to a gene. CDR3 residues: CASSLQGASYGYTF. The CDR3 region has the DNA TGTGCCAGCAGCTTACAGGGGGCGAGCTATGGCTACACCTTC.

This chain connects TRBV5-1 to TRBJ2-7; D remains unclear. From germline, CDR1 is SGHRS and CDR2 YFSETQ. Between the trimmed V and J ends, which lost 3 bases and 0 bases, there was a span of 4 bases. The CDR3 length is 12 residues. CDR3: CASSSYSYEQYF. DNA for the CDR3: TGCGCCAGCAGCTCCTACTCCTACGAGCAGTACTTC. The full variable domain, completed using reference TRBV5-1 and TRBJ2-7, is KAGVTQTPRYLIKTRGQQVTLSCSPISGHRSVSWYQQTPGQGLQFLFEYFSETQRNKGNFPGRFSGRQFSNSRSEMNVSTLELGDSALYLCASSSYSYEQYFGPGTRLTVT.

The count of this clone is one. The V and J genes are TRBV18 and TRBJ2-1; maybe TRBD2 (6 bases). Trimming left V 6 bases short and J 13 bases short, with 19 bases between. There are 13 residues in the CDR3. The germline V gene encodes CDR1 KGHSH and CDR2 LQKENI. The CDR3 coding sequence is TGTGCCAGCTCTACGGGGGTAGATTTTAGCCAGTTCTTC. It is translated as CASSTGVDFSQFF.

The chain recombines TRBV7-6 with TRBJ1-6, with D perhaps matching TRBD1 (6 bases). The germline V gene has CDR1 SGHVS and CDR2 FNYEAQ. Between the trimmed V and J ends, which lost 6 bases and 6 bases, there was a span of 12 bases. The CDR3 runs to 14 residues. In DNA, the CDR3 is TGTGCCAGCAGTATACAGGGAAGTAATTCACCCCTCCACTTT. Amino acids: CASSIQGSNSPLHF.

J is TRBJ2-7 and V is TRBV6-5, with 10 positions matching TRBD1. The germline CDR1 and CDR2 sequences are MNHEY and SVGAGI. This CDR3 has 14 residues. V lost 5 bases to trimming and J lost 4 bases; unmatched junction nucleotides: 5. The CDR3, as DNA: TGTGCCAGCAGTCAGACAGGGGGCAGGTACGAGCAGTACTTC. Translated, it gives CASSQTGGRYEQYF.

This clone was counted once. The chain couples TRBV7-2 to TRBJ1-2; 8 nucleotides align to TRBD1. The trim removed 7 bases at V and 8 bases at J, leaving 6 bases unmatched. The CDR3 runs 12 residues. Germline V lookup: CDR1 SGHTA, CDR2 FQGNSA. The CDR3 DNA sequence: TGTGCCAGCACCAGACAGGGGATGGGCTACACCTTC. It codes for CASTRQGMGYTF. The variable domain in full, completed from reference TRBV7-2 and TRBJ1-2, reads GAGVSQSPSNKVTEKGKDVELRCDPISGHTALYWYRQSLGQGLEFLIYFQGNSAPDKSGLPSDRFSAERTGGSVSTLTIQRTQQEDSAVYLCASTRQGMGYTFGSGTRLTVV.

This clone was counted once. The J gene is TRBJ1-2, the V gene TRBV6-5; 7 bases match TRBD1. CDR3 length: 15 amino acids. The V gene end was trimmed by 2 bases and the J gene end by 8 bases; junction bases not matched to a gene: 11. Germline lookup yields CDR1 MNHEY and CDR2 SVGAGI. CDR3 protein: CASSYRGQFPGGYTF. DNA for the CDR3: TGTGCCAGCAGTTACAGGGGACAGTTCCCTGGGGGCTACACCTTC.

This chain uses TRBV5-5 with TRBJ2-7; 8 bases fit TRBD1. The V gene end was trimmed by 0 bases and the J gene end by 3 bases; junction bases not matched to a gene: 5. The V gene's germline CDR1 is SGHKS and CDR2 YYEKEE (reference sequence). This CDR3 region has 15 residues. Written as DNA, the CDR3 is TGTGCCAGCAGCTTGGAGTCCAGGGGGCTCTACGAGCAGTACTTC. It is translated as CASSLESRGLYEQYF.